This TCR beta chain was observed in a study of T cells in Graves' hyperthyroidism and ophthalmopathy. The CDR3 sequence is 15 residues long. Trimming cost V 0 bases and J 10 bases; bases outside gene matches: 6. CDR1 is LGHNA and CDR2 is YSLEER in the germline V gene. The study's findings and limits: Expanded thyroid clonotypes (above 0.001) were mostly also found in blood.

As regards this clonotype: No antigen is known for it.

Ophthalmopathy patients all had a Clinical Activity Score of at least 3, a NOSPECS grade of at least 4 and disease under 3 months old. The study based diagnoses on clinical symptoms, serum thyroxine and TRAb, thyroid ultrasound and orbital computed tomography. Around 9.9 ml of fresh peripheral blood supplied the PBMCs. From RNA transcripts, TCR beta CDR3 regions were amplified. The TCR CDR3 was amplified in a first-round RT-PCR using the HTBI primer set. TCRdb re-called the multiplex PCR reads with MiXCR, one entry per CDR3 protein. The table shows 500,000 to 650,000 distinct CDR3 sequences, with roughly 14% occurring only once.

This sequence originates from a woman between 45 and 60 years old with Graves' ophthalmopathy. Sequencing was performed on blood. The chain is built from TRBV4-3 and TRBJ1-6, with TRBD1 identical over 7 bases. Here the CDR3 reads CASSQDGTVNSPLHF. The CDR3 bases are TGCGCCAGCAGCCAAGATGGGACAGTTAACTCACCCCTCCACTTT.